These 24 T cell receptor beta chains came from one sample sequenced in a study of shared clonotypes between healthy human individuals. Profiled with immunoSEQ multiplex PCR; TCRdb holds only in-frame clones, not every one. The sample holds about 2 million clones, about 95% seen once. Naive CD8 cells, CD45RO-negative and positively selected for CCR7, excluded terminally differentiated effector memory CD45RA+ cells. The source material was naive CD8+ T cells sorted from blood. Receptor source: a man aged 18 to 30 in good health.

The chain employs TRBV7-9 and TRBJ2-5; TRBD2 matches 7 bases. The CDR3 runs 14 residues. The V gene end was trimmed by 5 bases and the J gene end by 4 bases; junction bases not matched to a gene: 7. Germline V lookup: CDR1 SEHNR, CDR2 FQNEAQ (reference sequence). The CDR3 sequence is CASSQRDLRETQYF. The DNA for the CDR3 is TGTGCCAGCAGCCAGCGGGACTTGAGAGAGACCCAGTACTTC.

The chain carries TRBV9 and TRBJ2-7; TRBD2 matches at 11 bases. V trimming: 4 bases; J trimming: 5 bases; junction bases outside the gene matches: 5. This CDR3 has 14 residues. The germline CDR1 and CDR2 sequences are SGDLS and YYNGEE. The CDR3 DNA sequence: TGTGCCAGCAGCCTTGGGACTAGCGGACACGAGCAGTACTTC. Residues: CASSLGTSGHEQYF.

This clone came up once. Other DNA sequences in this sample translate to the same CDR3. The V and J genes are TRBV15 and TRBJ2-7; D might be TRBD2 (6 bases). CDR1 is LNHNV, CDR2 YYDKDF, per germline (reference sequence). This CDR3 contains 13 residues. The V end lost 5 bases, the J end lost 0 bases, and 8 bases lay between the germline ends. For the CDR3, the DNA is TGTGCCACCAGCTACGGGAGCTCCTACGAGCAGTACTTC. Protein product: CATSYGSSYEQYF.

The rearrangement uses TRBV10-3 and TRBJ2-1; 10 bases map to TRBD2. The CDR3 has 16 residues. The germline gives CDR1 ENHRY, CDR2 SYGVKD. Trimming took 4 bases from V and 6 from J; bases not matched to a gene: 9. CDR3 bases: TGTGCCATCAGTGTGGGTGGCCTAGCGGGAGCCAATGAGCAGTTCTTC. Amino acid sequence: CAISVGGLAGANEQFF.

The V call is TRBV13, the J call TRBJ2-5, with 8 bases aligning to TRBD1. The CDR3 runs 14 residues. Germline values: CDR1 PRHDT, CDR2 FYEKMQ (reference sequence). V was pared by 4 bases and J by 4 bases, with 5 bases of the junction left unmatched. The CDR3 DNA reads TGTGCCAGCAGCTCAGACAGGGGCGGAGAGACCCAGTACTTC. Translated: CASSSDRGGETQYF.

The chain carries TRBV10-2 and TRBJ2-7; unclear D gene. This CDR3 contains 17 residues. Looked up from germline, CDR1 is WSHSY and CDR2 is SAAADI. V gave up 6 bases and J gave up 0 bases, with 21 bases separating them. In nucleotides, the CDR3 is TGCGCCAGCAGAAACCCCCTCTCCCCCAGTCCCTCCTACGAGCAGTACTTC. Translation: CASRNPLSPSPSYEQYF.

V gene TRBV28 combines with J gene TRBJ2-5; 7 nucleotides line up with TRBD1. The CDR3 covers 14 residues. J gave up 4 bases and V 4 bases, and 6 bases lay outside the gene matches. Germline V CDR1 and CDR2: MDHEN, SYDVKM. The DNA for the CDR3 is TGTGCCAGCAGTTATGGGACAGTGCGAGAGACCCAGTACTTC. This translates into CASSYGTVRETQYF.

Notes on this clone: The sample holds other DNA sequences that translate to the same CDR3. This rearrangement joins TRBV11-2 to TRBJ2-5, with unresolved D. V was pared by 0 bases and J by 5 bases, with 4 bases between. Germline V lookup: CDR1 SGHAT, CDR2 FQNNGV. This CDR3 has 12 amino acids. CDR3 sequence: CASSLDRETQYF. The DNA of the CDR3 is TGTGCCAGCAGCTTAGATCGGGAGACCCAGTACTTC.

Comments on this clone: The DNA is left out, because the CDR3 cannot be placed on it with certainty; the CDR3 is given as TCRdb lists it. This CDR3 is CASSTSGQESGYTF. The J gene is TRBJ1-2, the V gene TRBV6-6; the table's D call, TRBD1, has no DNA check behind it. The CDR3 is made up of 14 amino acids, end residues included. The V gene's germline CDR1 is MNHNY and CDR2 SVGAGI (reference sequence).

The chain carries TRBV6-6 and TRBJ1-3; no firm D call. The length of the CDR3 is 10 residues. CDR1 and CDR2 (germline): MNHNY, SVGAGI (reference sequence). Trimming stripped 10 bases from V and 6 bases from J, with 7 bases between. For the CDR3, the DNA is TGTGCCACTTGGGAAAACACCATATATTTT. Its translation is CATWENTIYF.

V usage is TRBV28 and J usage is TRBJ2-7; 7 nucleotides agree with TRBD2. Trimming took 10 bases from V and 2 from J; bases not matched to a gene: 5. Germline lookup yields CDR1 MDHEN and CDR2 SYDVKM. The CDR3 covers 12 residues. The CDR3, as DNA: TGTGCCACCCGGGGGGAGACCTACGAGCAGTACTTC. Encoded protein: CATRGETYEQYF.

This chain links TRBV16 with TRBJ2-7; 8 positions agree with TRBD1. The length of the CDR3 is 14 residues. V was clipped by 3 bases and J by 4 bases; unmatched bases: 5. Germline V gives CDR1 KGHSY, CDR2 FQNENV. CDR3 in amino acids: CASSHLDRVYEQYF. The CDR3 DNA reads TGTGCCAGCAGCCACCTGGACAGGGTTTACGAGCAGTACTTC.

The rearrangement links TRBV19 to TRBJ1-1; D might be TRBD1 (5 bases). The V and J ends lost 6 bases and 1 base respectively, with 12 bases between them. This CDR3 has 14 residues. Germline CDR1 and CDR2: LNHDA and SQIVND (reference sequence). CDR3 nucleotides: TGTGCCAGTAGCAGACAGCTTGAGAACACTGAAGCTTTCTTT. Its translation is CASSRQLENTEAFF. The whole variable domain, remainder taken from reference TRBV19 and TRBJ1-1, is DGGITQSPKYLFRKEGQNVTLSCEQNLNHDAMYWYRQDPGQGLRLIYYSQIVNDFQKGDIAEGYSVSREKKESFPLTVTSAQKNPTAFYLCASSRQLENTEAFFGQGTRLTVV.

The J gene is TRBJ1-2, the V gene TRBV6-1, with 10 bases fitting TRBD1. V lost 8 bases, J lost 1 base, and 1 base stayed unmatched. This CDR3 spans 13 amino acids. Per the germline V gene, CDR1 is MNHNS and CDR2 is SASEGT. The CDR3 sequence is CASGDRGNYGYTF. DNA for the CDR3: TGTGCCAGCGGGGACAGGGGTAACTATGGCTACACCTTC.

V usage is TRBV28 and J usage is TRBJ2-7, with D perhaps matching TRBD1 (6 bases). The V gene's germline CDR1 is MDHEN and CDR2 SYDVKM. The CDR3 extends over 14 amino acids. V was shortened by 5 bases and J by 5 bases, with 16 bases between the two germline ends. CDR3 nucleotide sequence: TGTGCCAGCAGTGAAAGGGGACAAAACGACGAGCAGTACTTC. It codes for CASSERGQNDEQYF.

This chain connects TRBV5-5 to TRBJ1-2; possibly TRBD1 for D (6 bases). V was shortened by 3 bases and J by 3 bases, with 21 bases between the two germline ends. CDR1 is SGHKS, CDR2 YYEKEE, per germline (reference sequence). The CDR3 extends over 17 amino acids. The CDR3 DNA follows: TGTGCCAGCAGCTCGACGGACAGTGAGACTCCTCACTATGGCTACACCTTC. This translates into CASSSTDSETPHYGYTF.

The chain couples TRBV29-1 to TRBJ2-7; D tentatively reads TRBD1 or TRBD2 (5 bases each). Germline V gene sequence: CDR1 SQVTM, CDR2 ANQGSEA. Trimming took 7 bases from V and 6 from J, leaving 13 bases between them. The CDR3 sequence is 11 residues long. In DNA, the CDR3 is TGCAGCGGGATTCAGGGAGCCGAGCAGTACTTC. Translated, it gives CSGIQGAEQYF.

This chain's CDR3 is CASSPDPSGAGDPYEQYF. As DNA, the CDR3 is TGCGCCAGCAGCCCCGACCCGAGTGGAGCGGGGGACCCGTACGAGCAGTACTTC. This rearrangement joins TRBV4-1 to TRBJ2-7; TRBD2 aligns across 8 bases. Germline V lookup: CDR1 MGHRA, CDR2 YSYEKL. Germline trimming cut 4 bases from V and 4 bases from J; bases unmatched to any gene: 18. The CDR3 consists of 18 residues.

The rearrangement uses TRBV11-2 and TRBJ1-1; D call uncertain. The germline CDR1 and CDR2 sequences are SGHAT and FQNNGV. The CDR3 runs 13 residues. Trimming took 0 bases from V and 4 from J, leaving 6 bases between them. The CDR3 coding sequence is TGTGCCAGCAGCTTAGATCAGACCACTGAAGCTTTCTTT. It translates to CASSLDQTTEAFF.

The CDR3 is CASSLSGIQETQYF. In DNA, the CDR3 is TGTGCCAGCAGTCTAAGTGGGATCCAAGAGACCCAGTACTTC. The chain joins TRBV6-5 to TRBJ2-5; no clear D gene. Trimming removed 5 bases from V and 1 base from J, with 11 bases in between. CDR1 and CDR2 from the germline V gene are MNHEY and SVGAGI. The CDR3 sequence is 14 residues long.

V usage is TRBV7-2 and J usage is TRBJ1-1, with D tentatively TRBD1 (5 bases). Germline CDR1 and CDR2: SGHTA and FQGNSA. Trimming removed 5 bases at V and 0 bases at J, with 10 bases between. CDR3 length: 14 amino acids. The CDR3 loop is CASSQGLMNTEAFF. In DNA, the CDR3 is TGTGCCAGCAGCCAGGGACTCATGAACACTGAAGCTTTCTTT.

The genes are TRBV28 and TRBJ2-5, with D perhaps matching TRBD1 (6 bases). CDR3 size: 14 residues. Germline CDR1 and CDR2: MDHEN and SYDVKM. V was shortened by 5 bases and J by 5 bases, with 15 bases between the two germline ends. CDR3 sequence: CASSRTDFGETQYF. The DNA of the CDR3 is TGTGCCAGCAGTCGGACAGACTTTGGGGAGACCCAGTACTTC.

The chain links TRBV11-2 to TRBJ2-7; D is ambiguous. The CDR3 has 11 residues. Germline loops: CDR1 SGHAT, CDR2 FQNNGV. Trimming took 7 bases from V and 6 from J, leaving 10 bases between them. CDR3 bases: TGTGCCAGCACCCAGAACCTCGAGCAGTACTTC. Protein product: CASTQNLEQYF.

The CDR3 spells CASSWGGGWTEAFF. CDR3 coding DNA: TGTGCCAGCAGTTGGGGGGGAGGTTGGACTGAAGCTTTCTTT. V and J are TRBV27 and TRBJ1-1; the D gene is possibly TRBD1 (5 bases). Germline CDR1 MNHEY, CDR2 SMNVEV (reference sequence). The CDR3 length is 14 residues. V lost 4 bases to trimming and J lost 5 bases, with 14 bases between them.